These 31 T cell receptor beta chains were sequenced from one sample in a study of PD-1 blockade in classical Hodgkin lymphoma. Clones were read by immunoSEQ multiplex PCR, and TCRdb kept only the in-frame ones, dropping some. This table holds approximately 20,000 clones, 88% found once. The time point here: cycle 4 day 1 (C4D1), after 6 weeks of nivolumab. Every single patient, without exception, relapsed after autologous stem cell transplantation, and brentuximab vedotin exposure varied. After thawing, PBMCs were subjected to magnetic negative selection to isolate CD8+ T cells. Sequencing used CD8+ T cells from blood, obtained before the fourth cycle of nivolumab. The receptor source for this set is a human donor with classical Hodgkin lymphoma.

CDR3 region: CASSLTRRPGKGEQYF. CDR3 DNA: TGTGCCAGCAGCCTTACTCGTAGACCGGGAAAGGGCGAGCAGTACTTC. The chain uses TRBV7-8 and TRBJ2-7; the D gene is possibly TRBD2 (5 bases). Trimming left V 5 bases short and J 6 bases short, with 23 bases between. Germline V gives CDR1 SGHVS, CDR2 FQNEAQ. This CDR3 region has 16 residues. Full variable domain (rest looked up from reference TRBV7-8 and TRBJ2-7): GAGVSQSPRYKVAKRGQDVALRCDPISGHVSLFWYQQALGQGPEFLTYFQNEAQLDKSGLPSDRFFAERPEGSVSTLKIQRTQQEDSAVYLCASSLTRRPGKGEQYFGPGTRLTVT.

The chain links TRBV6-1 to TRBJ1-1; D unclear. The CDR3 consists of 14 residues. The germline V gene encodes CDR1 MNHNS and CDR2 SASEGT. V was clipped by 2 bases and J by 1 base, with 8 bases between them. The CDR3 loop reads CASSERGGNTEAFF. In DNA form, the CDR3 reads TGTGCCAGCAGTGAAAGAGGCGGGAACACTGAAGCTTTCTTT.

The V and J genes are TRBV11-2 and TRBJ1-1; no clear D gene. Germline-derived CDR1 and CDR2 are SGHAT and FQNNGV. This CDR3 has 12 residues. V gave up 1 base and J gave up 3 bases, with 3 bases separating them. CDR3 loop: CASSLVYTEAFF. The CDR3 region has the DNA TGTGCCAGCAGCTTAGTTTACACTGAAGCTTTCTTT.

The chain recombines TRBV4-2 with TRBJ2-7; 16 bases match TRBD2. The germline V gene encodes CDR1 LGHNA and CDR2 YNFKEQ. The CDR3 sequence is 20 residues long. The J segment lost 1 base and the V segment lost 0 bases, leaving 9 bases of the junction unmatched. This CDR3 is CASSQEGPGTSGGVSYEQYF. In DNA, the CDR3 is TGTGCCAGCAGCCAAGAGGGGCCCGGGACTAGCGGGGGGGTTTCCTACGAGCAGTACTTC.

The chain links TRBV5-6 to TRBJ1-2; the D is unclear. The germline V gene has CDR1 SGHDT and CDR2 YYEEEE. CDR3 length: 14 residues. V was trimmed by 4 bases and J by 3 bases, leaving 13 bases between them. In nucleotides, the CDR3 is TGTGCCAGCAGCCTGGGGAAGGGCCACTATGGCTACACCTTC. Translation: CASSLGKGHYGYTF.

As DNA, the CDR3 is TGTGCCAGCATCCCGACCGGGGCCTCCTACAATGAGCAGTTCTTC. Its protein is CASIPTGASYNEQFF. The chain has TRBV5-6 and TRBJ2-1, with D perhaps matching TRBD1 or TRBD2 (5 bases each). The CDR3 totals 15 residues. Germline values: CDR1 SGHDT, CDR2 YYEEEE. Trimming took off 6 bases at V and 0 bases at J, with 13 bases between the two ends.

The CDR3 here is CASSYPGPVSYEQYF. For the CDR3, the DNA is TGTGCCAGCAGTTATCCGGGACCGGTCTCCTACGAGCAGTACTTC. J is TRBJ2-7 and V is TRBV6-6, with D perhaps matching TRBD1 or TRBD2 (5 bases each). CDR1 and CDR2 from the germline V gene are MNHNY and SVGAGI (reference sequence). The CDR3 contains 15 residues. V lost 3 bases to trimming and J lost 0 bases, with 12 bases between them.

A note on this clone: Other DNA sequences from this sample encode an identical CDR3 as well. The chain links TRBV10-1 to TRBJ2-1; D unresolved. This CDR3 is built from 12 residues. The V end lost 3 bases, the J end lost 4 bases, and 4 bases lay between the germline ends. Germline-derived CDR1 and CDR2 are WNHNN and SYGVQD (reference sequence). This CDR3 reads CASSDRYNEQFF. The CDR3 region has the DNA TGCGCCAGCAGTGATAGATACAATGAGCAGTTCTTC.

The rearrangement links TRBV6-4 to TRBJ2-7; 7 bases align to TRBD2. Losses at the gene ends were 5 bases for V and 4 bases for J; bases not matched to a gene: 11. The CDR3 is 15 residues long. Germline V gene lookup returns CDR1 MRHNA and CDR2 SNTAGT. The CDR3 is CASSPTLADAYEQYF. The DNA of the CDR3 is TGTGCCAGCAGTCCCACCCTAGCGGACGCTTACGAGCAGTACTTC.

This chain joins TRBV2 and TRBJ2-5, with D hard to call. This CDR3 comprises 15 residues. CDR1 SNHLY and CDR2 FYNNEI come from the germline V gene. V was pared by 6 bases and J by 3 bases, with 17 bases between. CDR3 protein: CASRARALLKETQYF. In nucleotides, the CDR3 is TGTGCCAGCAGAGCTAGGGCCCTATTAAAAGAGACCCAGTACTTC.

The gene calls are TRBV5-1 and TRBJ2-1; 13 nucleotides agree with TRBD2. CDR1 is SGHRS, CDR2 YFSETQ, per germline. V shed 1 base, J shed 6 bases, and the junction held 4 bases outside the gene matches. The CDR3 totals 16 residues. CDR3 sequence: CASSLTGLAGVNEQFF. CDR3 coding DNA: TGCGCCAGCAGCTTGACCGGACTAGCGGGAGTCAATGAGCAGTTCTTC.

The chain recombines TRBV27 with TRBJ2-2; D call uncertain. Trimming pared 4 bases from V and 8 bases from J, leaving 8 bases between. The CDR3 runs to 12 residues. From germline, CDR1 is MNHEY and CDR2 SMNVEV (reference sequence). In DNA, the CDR3 is TGTGCCAGCAGTTACAGTTTGGGGGAGCTGTTTTTT. Its translation is CASSYSLGELFF.

The rearrangement joins TRBV6-5 to TRBJ2-2, with 9 bases identical to TRBD1. In germline, CDR1 is MNHEY, CDR2 SVGAGI. This CDR3 spans 15 amino acids. Losses at the gene ends were 6 bases for V and 1 base for J; bases not matched to a gene: 3. Written as DNA, the CDR3 is TGTGCCAGCAGACGGGACAGGGTGAACACCGGGGAGCTGTTTTTT. Translated, it gives CASRRDRVNTGELFF.

The rearrangement uses TRBV7-2 and TRBJ2-4; 9 positions agree with TRBD1. Trimming removed 1 base from V and 0 bases from J; junction bases left unmatched: 10. Germline CDR1 is SGHTA and CDR2 is FQGNSA. The CDR3 length is 19 residues. The CDR3 DNA follows: TGTGCCAGCAGCTTAGGCCCCGGACAGGGGCGGGTAGCCAAAAACATTCAGTACTTC. Amino acid sequence: CASSLGPGQGRVAKNIQYF.

This clone was detected only once. CDR3 DNA sequence: TGTGCCAGCAGCCTGACTAGCGGGAACTACGAGCAGTACTTC. It is translated as CASSLTSGNYEQYF. This chain joins TRBV6-5 and TRBJ2-7; 11 nucleotides line up with TRBD2. J gave up 3 bases and V 6 bases, and 4 bases lay outside the gene matches. CDR1 is MNHEY, CDR2 SVGAGI, per germline. This CDR3 region has 14 residues.

The chain carries TRBV6-5 and TRBJ1-1; D gene uncertain. Germline CDR1 is MNHEY and CDR2 is SVGAGI. Deletions cut 0 bases from V and 6 bases from J, with 2 bases between. This CDR3 contains 11 residues. CDR3 amino acids: CASSYSSEAFF. The CDR3 bases are TGTGCCAGCAGTTACTCCTCTGAAGCTTTCTTT.

This clone was seen just once. J is TRBJ2-1 and V is TRBV18; 7 bases match TRBD2. J lost 8 bases, V lost 2 bases, and 3 bases had no gene match. The CDR3 length is 13 residues. Germline V CDR1 and CDR2: KGHSH, LQKENI. The CDR3 loop reads CASSPYSGHEQFF. The CDR3 DNA sequence: TGTGCCAGCTCACCATATAGCGGGCATGAGCAGTTCTTC. Full variable domain (rest looked up from reference TRBV18 and TRBJ2-1): NAGVMQNPRHLVRRRGQEARLRCSPMKGHSHVYWYRQLPEEGLKFMVYLQKENIIDESGMPKERFSAEFPKEGPSILRIQQVVRGDSAAYFCASSPYSGHEQFFGPGTRLTVL.

The chain recombines TRBV10-1 with TRBJ1-4; D gene ambiguous. The CDR3 has 15 amino acids. Germline CDR1 and CDR2: WNHNN and SYGVQD (reference sequence). V lost 6 bases to trimming and J lost 0 bases, with 11 bases between them. CDR3 in DNA: TGCGCCAGCAGCCCCGGGCACTCAACTAATGAAAAACTGTTTTTT. This sequence encodes CASSPGHSTNEKLFF.

The DNA of the CDR3 is TGTGCCAGCAGCTTGGGAGTTAGCGGGAGCTCCTACAATGAGCAGTTCTTC. Its protein product is CASSLGVSGSSYNEQFF. The chain joins TRBV5-4 to TRBJ2-1; 9 nucleotides agree with TRBD2. The CDR3 contains 17 residues. V lost 0 bases, J lost 0 bases, and 4 bases stayed unmatched. CDR1 SGHNT and CDR2 YYREEE come from the germline V gene (reference sequence).

The chain carries TRBV6-6 and TRBJ1-5, with D unresolved. Trimming pared 7 bases from V and 4 bases from J, leaving 8 bases between. This CDR3 comprises 12 residues. Looked up from germline, CDR1 is MNHNY and CDR2 is SVGAGI (reference sequence). This CDR3 reads CASTTGNQPQHF. The CDR3 DNA is TGTGCCAGCACCACGGGAAATCAGCCCCAGCATTTT.

V usage is TRBV29-1 and J usage is TRBJ2-2, with 8 bases aligning to TRBD2. After removal of 7 bases from V and 0 bases from J, the junction contained 7 bases not matched to a gene. The CDR3 covers 15 residues. Germline loops: CDR1 SQVTM, CDR2 ANQGSEA. Here the CDR3 reads CSAGRDFSNTGELFF. CDR3 nucleotides: TGCAGCGCCGGGAGGGACTTTTCGAACACCGGGGAGCTGTTTTTT.

J is TRBJ2-7 and V is TRBV13; 11 bases match TRBD1. The germline V gene has CDR1 PRHDT and CDR2 FYEKMQ (reference sequence). The CDR3 extends over 16 amino acids. J gave up 5 bases and V 5 bases, and 11 bases lay outside the gene matches. For the CDR3, the DNA is TGTGCCAGCAGCCTCGCACCGGGACAGGGGGAAGACGAGCAGTACTTC. Translating it yields CASSLAPGQGEDEQYF.

The rearrangement joins TRBV29-1 to TRBJ2-7, with 9 bases fitting TRBD1. V shed 5 bases and J 2 bases; nucleotides not matched to a gene: 7. Germline CDR1 is SQVTM and CDR2 is ANQGSEA. The CDR3 sequence is 14 residues long. CDR3 sequence reads: CSVLTGDRAYEQYF. The CDR3 nucleotides read TGCAGCGTTCTCACGGGGGACAGGGCCTACGAGCAGTACTTC.

This rearrangement joins TRBV6-5 to TRBJ2-2; D may match TRBD1 or TRBD2 (6 bases each). The CDR3 extends over 15 amino acids. V gave up 2 bases and J gave up 7 bases, with 14 bases separating them. In germline, CDR1 is MNHEY, CDR2 SVGAGI. The CDR3 protein is CASSYGSGEDGELFF. CDR3 nucleotides: TGTGCCAGCAGTTACGGATCAGGGGAGGACGGGGAGCTGTTTTTT.

V is TRBV7-9 and J is TRBJ1-2; maybe TRBD1 (6 bases). Germline CDR1 and CDR2: SEHNR and FQNEAQ (reference sequence). V lost 5 bases and J lost 3, with 19 bases in between. The CDR3 runs 16 residues. The CDR3 here is CASSARGKGSDYGYTF. DNA for the CDR3: TGTGCCAGCAGCGCCAGGGGTAAGGGTTCAGACTATGGCTACACCTTC.

V usage is TRBV28 and J usage is TRBJ2-1; D might be TRBD1 or TRBD2, each matching 6 bases. In germline, CDR1 is MDHEN, CDR2 SYDVKM. This CDR3 spans 14 amino acids. With 6 bases removed from V and 10 bases from J, the gap between germline ends came to 19 bases. The CDR3 loop is CASSSGTGGREQFF. The CDR3 DNA reads as TGTGCCAGCAGCTCCGGGACTGGGGGCCGGGAGCAGTTCTTC.

This clone was found once. This chain joins TRBV7-6 and TRBJ2-1, with 7 bases aligning to TRBD2. From germline, CDR1 is SGHVS and CDR2 FNYEAQ. The CDR3 length is 13 residues. Trimming took 6 bases from V and 12 from J; bases not matched to a gene: 11. Here the CDR3 reads CASSWNWGEGQFF. The CDR3 DNA reads as TGTGCCAGCAGTTGGAATTGGGGGGAGGGGCAGTTCTTC. Using reference TRBV7-6 and TRBJ2-1 for the parts outside the CDR3, the full variable domain is GAGVSQSPRYKVTKRGQDVALRCDPISGHVSLYWYRQALGQGPEFLTYFNYEAQQDKSGLPNDRFSAERPEGSISTLTIQRTEQRDSAMYRCASSWNWGEGQFFGPGTRLTVL.

The chain has TRBV28 and TRBJ2-1; 10 bases fit TRBD2. Unmatched junction bases numbered 20, after V lost 6 bases and J lost 0 bases. Germline V gene data show CDR1 as MDHEN and CDR2 as SYDVKM. The CDR3 extends over 21 amino acids. The DNA for the CDR3 is TGTGCCAGCAGGATACCCCCTGGGTTAGCGGGAGGAGACAGCTCCTACAATGAGCAGTTCTTC. It encodes CASRIPPGLAGGDSSYNEQFF.

The chain joins TRBV27 to TRBJ2-5, with 8 positions matching TRBD2. Germline V gene lookup returns CDR1 MNHEY and CDR2 SMNVEV (reference sequence). The CDR3 runs to 14 residues. The trim removed 6 bases at V and 0 bases at J, leaving 3 bases unmatched. The CDR3 protein is CASRRGAYQETQYF. CDR3 coding DNA: TGTGCCAGCAGGCGGGGGGCATACCAAGAGACCCAGTACTTC.

The rearrangement links TRBV6-1 to TRBJ2-3; D call uncertain. The germline V gene encodes CDR1 MNHNS and CDR2 SASEGT. The CDR3 has 14 residues. With 0 bases removed from V and 0 bases from J, the gap between germline ends came to 4 bases. CDR3 nucleotides: TGTGCCAGCAGTGAAGCCGTTAGCACAGATACGCAGTATTTT. Protein sequence: CASSEAVSTDTQYF.

The chain combines TRBV29-1 with TRBJ2-7, with D maybe TRBD1 (5 bases). This CDR3 contains 16 residues. Per germline, CDR1 SQVTM and CDR2 ANQGSEA. V was shortened by 1 base and J by 2 bases, with 18 bases between the two germline ends. In DNA, the CDR3 is TGCAGCGTTGAAGCGGCCGGGCAGGGCCTTACCTACGAGCAGTACTTC. It translates to CSVEAAGQGLTYEQYF.